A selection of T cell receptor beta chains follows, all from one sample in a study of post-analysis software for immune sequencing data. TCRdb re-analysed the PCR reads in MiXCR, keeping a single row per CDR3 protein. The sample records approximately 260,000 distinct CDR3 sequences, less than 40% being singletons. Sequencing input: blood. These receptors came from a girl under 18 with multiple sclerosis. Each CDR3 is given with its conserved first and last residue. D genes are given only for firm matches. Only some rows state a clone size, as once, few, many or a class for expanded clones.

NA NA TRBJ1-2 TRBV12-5 TGTGCTAGTGGTTCAACAGGGACCTATGGCTACACCTTC CASGSTGTYGYTF
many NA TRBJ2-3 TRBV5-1 TGCGCCAGCAGAACGGGCGGGGGCACAGATACGCAGTATTTT CASRTGGGTDTQYF
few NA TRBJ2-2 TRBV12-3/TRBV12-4 TGTGCCAGCACCACAGGGTCCTCCGGGGAGCTGTTTTTT CASTTGSSGELFF
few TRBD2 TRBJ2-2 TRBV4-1 TGCGCCAGCAGCCAGGCCCCGGGACTAGCGGCCCTGGGGGCCACCGGGGAGCTGTTTTTT CASSQAPGLAALGATGELFF
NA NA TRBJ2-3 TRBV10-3 TGTGCCATCGGGTCGCAGGGGGATACGCAGTATTTT CAIGSQGDTQYF
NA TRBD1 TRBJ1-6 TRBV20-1 TGCAGTGCTAGAGCGACAGGGGTTTCCTATAATTCACCCCTCCACTTT CSARATGVSYNSPLHF
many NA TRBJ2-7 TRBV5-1 TGCGCCAGCAGCCTGGACGCCGGGACTGAGCAGTACTTC CASSLDAGTEQYF
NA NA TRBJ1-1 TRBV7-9 TGTGCCAGCAGGCCGCGGTTGGGACCTATGAACACTGAAGCTTTCTTT CASRPRLGPMNTEAFF
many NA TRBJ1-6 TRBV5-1 TGCGCCAGCAGCTTGGGGCAGCGACGTTCACCCCTCCACTTT CASSLGQRRSPLHF
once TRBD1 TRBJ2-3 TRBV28 TGTGCCAGCAGTGGACAGGGGGTCCGGGCGGGGGGTTACACAGATACGCAGTATTTT CASSGQGVRAGGYTDTQYF
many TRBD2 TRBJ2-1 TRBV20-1 TGCAGTGCTCCCGGGACTAGCGGGGTCGGTGAGCAGTTCTTC CSAPGTSGVGEQFF
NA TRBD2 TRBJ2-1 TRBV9 TGTGCCAGCAGCGTCGGCGGGGGGGTCAGTGAGCAGTTCTTC CASSVGGGVSEQFF
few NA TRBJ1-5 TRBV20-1 TGCAGTGCTAGATTCGGCAGGGGCCCCTTACCCCAGCATTTT CSARFGRGPLPQHF
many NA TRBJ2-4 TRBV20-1 TGCAGTGCTAGAGATGCCCCAGGGCTAGCCAAAAACATTCAGTACTTC CSARDAPGLAKNIQYF
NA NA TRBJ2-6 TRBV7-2 TGTGCCAGCAGCTTAGCGCGGGTAGCGCTCGGCTCTGGGGCCAACGTCCTGACTTTC CASSLARVALGSGANVLTF
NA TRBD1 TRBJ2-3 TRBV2 TGTGCCAGCAGTGAAAACAGGGGGCGCGCAGATACGCAGTATTTT CASSENRGRADTQYF
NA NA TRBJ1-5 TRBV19 TGTGCCAGCGAGGGGTTGGGCAATCAGCCCCAGCATTTT CASEGLGNQPQHF
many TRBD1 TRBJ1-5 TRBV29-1 TGCAGGCAGGCCCGGGACAGGGAACGTCAGCCCCAGCATTTT CRQARDRERQPQHF
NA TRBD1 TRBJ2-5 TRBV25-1 TGTGCCAGCAGTGAATATCTGGGGGACAGGGAGACCCAGTACTTC CASSEYLGDRETQYF
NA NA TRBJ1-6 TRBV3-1 TGTGCCAGCAGCCAAGGGCAGGTTAATTCACCCCTCCACTTT CASSQGQVNSPLHF
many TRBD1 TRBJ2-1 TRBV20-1 TGCAGTGCAACTGGACAGGCGTCAGTCAATGAGCAGTTCTTC CSATGQASVNEQFF
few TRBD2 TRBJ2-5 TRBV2 TGTGCCACCCGGGGTAGCGGGGGTCCTCGAGAGACCCAGTACTTC CATRGSGGPRETQYF
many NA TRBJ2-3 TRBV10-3 TGTGCCATCAGTTCGAGTGGTGGGAGCACAGATACGCAGTATTTT CAISSSGGSTDTQYF
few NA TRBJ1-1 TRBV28 TGTGCCAGCAGATATCTTCTTCCGGGCAACACTGAAGCTTTCTTT CASRYLLPGNTEAFF
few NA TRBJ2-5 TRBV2 TGTGCCAGCAATTGGGCTGGGTCTCAAGAGACCCAGTACTTC CASNWAGSQETQYF
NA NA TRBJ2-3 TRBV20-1 TGCAGTGCTAAGGAAAGGGCTGCCGTGAGCACAGATACGCAGTATTTT CSAKERAAVSTDTQYF
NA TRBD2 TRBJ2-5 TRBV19 TGTGCCAGTAGTGCCAGGGTAGCGGGACTGGGGACCCAGTACTTC CASSARVAGLGTQYF
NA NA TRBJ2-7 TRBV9 TGTGCCAGCAGCGTATCCAGGTTTGGAGAGCAGTACTTC CASSVSRFGEQYF
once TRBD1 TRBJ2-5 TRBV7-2 TGTGCCAGCAGCACCTGGGGACAGGAGTTGCGAGAGACCCAGTACTTC CASSTWGQELRETQYF
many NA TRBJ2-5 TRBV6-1 TGTGCCAGCAGCCTAGGAGGGACCCAGTACTTC CASSLGGTQYF
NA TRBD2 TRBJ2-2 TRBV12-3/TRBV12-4 TGTGCCAGCAGTTGGACTAGCGGGAGGTCCTCCGGGGAGCTGTTTTTT CASSWTSGRSSGELFF
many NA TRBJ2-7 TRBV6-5 TGTGCCAGCACTTCGCGCTCCTACGAGCAGTACTTC CASTSRSYEQYF
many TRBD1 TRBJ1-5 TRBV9 TGTGCCAGCAGCGTGACAGGGGACAATCAGCCCCAGCATTTT CASSVTGDNQPQHF
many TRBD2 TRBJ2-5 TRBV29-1 TGCAGCGTTGCTAGCGGGGCTAGGGAGACCCAGTACTTC CSVASGARETQYF
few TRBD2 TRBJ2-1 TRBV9 TGTGCCAACAGCGCCGGGACTAGAGGTAATGAGCAGTTCTTC CANSAGTRGNEQFF
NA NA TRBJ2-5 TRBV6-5 TGTGCCAGCACCCCTTCGGGCCCTGAGGAGACCCAGTACTTC CASTPSGPEETQYF
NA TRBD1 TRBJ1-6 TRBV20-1 TGCAGTGCTAACCCCCCGGGACAGTATAATTCACCCCTCCACTTT CSANPPGQYNSPLHF
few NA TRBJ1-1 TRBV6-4 TGTGCCAGCAGTGACACGGGGAGTGGCGCTGAAGCTTTCTTT CASSDTGSGAEAFF
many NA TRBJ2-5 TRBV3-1 TGTGCCAGCAGCCGGGAACAGGCGCTTTCAGAGACCCAGTACTTC CASSREQALSETQYF
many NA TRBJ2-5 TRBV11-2 TGTGCCAGCAGTTTAGATTCGTACCAAGAGACCCAGTACTTC CASSLDSYQETQYF
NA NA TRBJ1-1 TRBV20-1 TGCAGTGCTATAGGACAGAACACTGAAGCTTTCTTT CSAIGQNTEAFF
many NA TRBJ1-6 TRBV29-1 TGCAGCGTTGCGGAGGGGGGCTCCTATAATTCACCCCTCCACTTT CSVAEGGSYNSPLHF
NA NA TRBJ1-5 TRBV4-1 TGCGCCAGCAGCCAAGACAGGGGCCCTCCCCCCCATCAGCCCCAGCATTTT CASSQDRGPPPHQPQHF